The 26 T cell receptor beta chains below come from one sample, sequenced in a study of Graves' ophthalmopathy and Graves' hyperthyroidism. Amplified TCR beta CDR3 regions were obtained using RNA transcripts as template. First-round RT-PCR employed HTBI primers, with a second-round multiplex PCR after it. TCRdb reprocessed the multiplex PCR reads with MiXCR, giving one entry per CDR3 protein. The repertoire has 150,000 to 200,000 distinct CDR3 sequences, under 45% of them found once; the top ten carry around 8.9%. Sequencing input: peripheral blood. The source of these receptors is a man aged 25-45 years with Graves' ophthalmopathy.

This sequence joins TRBV7-2 and TRBJ2-7; 8 nucleotides agree with TRBD2. Germline V gives CDR1 SGHTA, CDR2 FQGNSA. The trim removed 6 bases at V and 0 bases at J, leaving 4 bases unmatched. This CDR3 has 14 residues. The CDR3 is CASRRSGSSYEQYF. CDR3 coding DNA: TGTGCCAGCAGACGGAGCGGGAGCTCCTACGAGCAGTACTTC.

There are many counts of this clonotype. The chain has TRBV20-1 and TRBJ2-5; no reliable D call. The CDR3 is 13 amino acids. CDR1 and CDR2 (germline): DFQATT, SNEGSKA (reference sequence). V was shortened by 6 bases and J by 2 bases, with 13 bases between the two germline ends. CDR3 in amino acids: CSARVGIQETQYF. CDR3 in DNA: TGCAGTGCCCGGGTAGGGATACAAGAGACCCAGTACTTC.

The chain links TRBV28 to TRBJ2-4; maybe TRBD2 (5 bases). Trimming took 4 bases from V and 0 from J, leaving 13 bases between them. Germline CDR1 MDHEN, CDR2 SYDVKM. The CDR3 is 16 amino acids. CDR3 in DNA: TGTGCCAGCAGTTACTCCAGAGGGCTAGCCAAAAACATTCAGTACTTC. Protein sequence: CASSYSRGLAKNIQYF.

This chain uses TRBV27 with TRBJ1-1, with D perhaps matching TRBD1 (5 bases). Trimming left V 6 bases short and J 0 bases short, with 11 bases between. The germline V gene has CDR1 MNHEY and CDR2 SMNVEV (reference sequence). This CDR3 region has 14 residues. CDR3 residues: CASRDSFMNTEAFF. CDR3 DNA: TGTGCCAGCAGAGACAGTTTTATGAACACTGAAGCTTTCTTT.

This clonotype was seen many times. The V call is TRBV29-1, the J call TRBJ2-2, with D perhaps assigned TRBD1 or TRBD2 (5 bases each). The CDR3 totals 15 residues. Germline V CDR1 and CDR2: SQVTM, ANQGSEA. V lost 1 base, J lost 5 bases, and 14 bases lay in between. The CDR3 DNA reads as TGCAGCGTTGAAGGTGGGGGAGTCGGGACCGGGGAGCTGTTTTTT. Its translation is CSVEGGGVGTGELFF.

The chain uses TRBV30 and TRBJ2-7, with TRBD2 matching 7 bases. V lost 3 bases, J lost 3 bases, and 2 bases stayed unmatched. Germline V CDR1 and CDR2: GTSNPN, SVGIG (reference sequence). This CDR3 region has 12 residues. The DNA for the CDR3 is TGTGCCTGGAGAGGCGGGAGCTACGAGCAGTACTTC. Encoded protein: CAWRGGSYEQYF.

CDR3 residues: CASSLEDRVRETQYF. The CDR3 region has the DNA TGTGCCAGCAGCTTAGAGGACAGGGTGCGAGAGACCCAGTACTTC. The chain uses TRBV11-3 and TRBJ2-5, with 8 positions matching TRBD1. V dropped 0 bases and J dropped 4; count of bases not matched to a gene: 4. Germline V lookup: CDR1 SGHNT, CDR2 YENEEA. CDR3 size: 15 residues.

This clonotype was counted at least ten times. The chain links TRBV7-2 to TRBJ2-2, with TRBD2 matching over 12 bases. CDR1 and CDR2 from the germline V gene are SGHTA and FQGNSA. This CDR3 region has 17 residues. V was clipped by 4 bases and J by 5 bases; unmatched bases: 8. CDR3 sequence (DNA): TGTGCCAGCAGCTCCACTAGCGGGAGGCCTGAAACCGGGGAGCTGTTTTTT. Translation gives CASSSTSGRPETGELFF.

This clonotype has a count of ten or more. The chain combines TRBV6-2 or TRBV6-3 with TRBJ2-5; D call uncertain. CDR3 length: 19 amino acids. Germline loops: CDR1 MNHEY, CDR2 SVGEGT. Trimming removed 2 bases at V and 3 bases at J, with 25 bases between. CDR3 nucleotides: TGTGCCAGCAGTTACCTCGGGTTGAGGACGGGCAGAGAAGAAGAGACCCAGTACTTC. Residues: CASSYLGLRTGREEETQYF.

This clonotype was counted many times. The conserved phenylalanine or tryptophan is not found at the CDR3 terminus, so this likely reflects a read error. This sequence joins TRBV7-3 and TRBJ2-7; TRBD2 matches at 14 bases. Germline V gene lookup returns CDR1 SGHTA and CDR2 FQGTGA. This CDR3 has 15 residues. J was trimmed by 5 bases and V by 5 bases; bases with no gene match: 5. Here the CDR3 DNA reads TGTGCCAGCAGCCTAGGGACTAGCGGGAGCAACGAGCAGTACCTC. This codes for CASSLGTSGSNEQYL.

This clonotype was recorded many times. The V call is TRBV27, the J call TRBJ1-2, with 7 bases aligning to TRBD1. The V gene end was trimmed by 2 bases and the J gene end by 6 bases; junction bases not matched to a gene: 3. The CDR3 has 13 amino acids. From germline, CDR1 is MNHEY and CDR2 SMNVEV (reference sequence). The CDR3 nucleotides are TGTGCCAGCAGTTTAGGGCAGGGGGATGGCTACACCTTC. Translating gives CASSLGQGDGYTF.

The gene calls are TRBV24-1 and TRBJ1-2, with TRBD1 matching over 7 bases. The CDR3 runs to 15 residues. Germline V CDR1 and CDR2: KGHDR, SFDVKD. Unmatched junction bases numbered 9, after V lost 3 bases and J lost 6 bases. This chain's CDR3 is CATSDILTGRDGYTF. The CDR3 DNA reads as TGTGCCACCAGTGATATTCTGACAGGGCGTGATGGCTACACCTTC.

This clonotype was observed many times. The chain couples TRBV18 to TRBJ1-1, with a tentative D call TRBD1 (5 bases). Trimming took 5 bases from V and 2 from J, leaving 12 bases between them. The CDR3 loop spans 14 amino acids. Germline CDR1 KGHSH, CDR2 LQKENI. The CDR3 loop reads CASSATGPNTEAFF. The CDR3 DNA follows: TGTGCCAGCTCAGCCACAGGACCCAACACTGAAGCTTTCTTT.

J is TRBJ2-2 and V is TRBV19, with D possibly being TRBD1 or TRBD2 (5 bases each). Trimming removed 6 bases from V and 7 bases from J, with 9 bases in between. CDR1 and CDR2 (germline): LNHDA, SQIVND (reference sequence). The CDR3 length is 12 residues. CDR3 DNA: TGTGCCAGTAGACCTGGGGGCGGGGAGCTGTTTTTT. This sequence encodes CASRPGGGELFF. Looking up the rest from reference TRBV19 and TRBJ2-2 gives the full variable domain: DGGITQSPKYLFRKEGQNVTLSCEQNLNHDAMYWYRQDPGQGLRLIYYSQIVNDFQKGDIAEGYSVSREKKESFPLTVTSAQKNPTAFYLCASRPGGGELFFGEGSRLTVL.

This clonotype appeared many times. The genes are TRBV6-1 and TRBJ2-5, with D possibly being TRBD1 (6 bases). The CDR3 contains 16 residues. Trimming pared 3 bases from V and 4 bases from J, leaving 18 bases between. The germline CDR1 and CDR2 sequences are MNHNS and SASEGT. CDR3 amino acids: CASSDQRTGSLETQYF. DNA of the CDR3: TGTGCCAGCAGTGACCAAAGAACAGGGTCTCTAGAGACCCAGTACTTC.

The CDR3 region has the DNA TGTGCCTGGAGTGGAAAAGAGACCCAGTACTTC. This sequence encodes CAWSGKETQYF. The gene calls are TRBV30 and TRBJ2-5; D gene uncertain. This CDR3 has 11 residues. Germline CDR1 reads GTSNPN; CDR2 reads SVGIG (reference sequence). Between the trimmed V and J ends, which lost 1 base and 3 bases, there was a span of 3 bases.

V and J are TRBV12-3 or TRBV12-4 and TRBJ1-2, with a tentative D call TRBD1 (6 bases). Trimming removed 5 bases at V and 4 bases at J, with 20 bases between. The CDR3 length is 16 residues. CDR3 coding DNA: TGTGCCAGCAGTGTCAACTCACAGGGCTTGGGCTATGGCTACACCTTC. Protein: CASSVNSQGLGYGYTF.

The sample holds many counts of this clonotype. The chain carries TRBV28 and TRBJ2-7; 9 bases line up with TRBD2. The trim removed 3 bases at V and 6 bases at J, leaving 6 bases unmatched. The CDR3 totals 14 residues. Germline CDR1 MDHEN, CDR2 SYDVKM. CDR3 in amino acids: CASSFSRSGSEQYF. The CDR3 DNA is TGTGCCAGCAGTTTTTCCCGTAGCGGGAGCGAGCAGTACTTC.

V gene TRBV12-3 or TRBV12-4 combines with J gene TRBJ1-2; a possible D gene is TRBD1 (5 bases). Between the trimmed V and J ends, which lost 5 bases and 2 bases, there was a span of 9 bases. The CDR3 loop spans 13 amino acids. CDR3 in DNA: TGTGCCAGCAGTCCGACAGTAAACTATGGCTACACCTTC. This codes for CASSPTVNYGYTF.

In its sample, this clonotype was seen a few times. The rearrangement uses TRBV6-2 or TRBV6-3 and TRBJ1-1; a weak D match, TRBD1 (5 bases). Trimming left V 4 bases short and J 5 bases short, with 11 bases between. The CDR3 sequence is 13 residues long. Germline V gives CDR1 MNHEY, CDR2 SVGEGT. CDR3 DNA: TGTGCCAGCAGTTCCCAGAGGGGAACTGAAGCTTTCTTT. Translated: CASSSQRGTEAFF.

This clonotype showed up many times. The V and J genes are TRBV28 and TRBJ2-5, with D possibly TRBD2 on 7 matching bases. Germline V lookup: CDR1 MDHEN, CDR2 SYDVKM. The CDR3 has 16 residues. V lost 1 base to trimming and J lost 5 bases, with 17 bases between them. The CDR3: CASSLLWQGRVETQYF. In nucleotides, the CDR3 is TGTGCCAGCAGTTTATTATGGCAGGGGAGGGTTGAGACCCAGTACTTC. The complete variable domain, with remaining parts taken from reference TRBV28 and TRBJ2-5, reads DVKVTQSSRYLVKRTGEKVFLECVQDMDHENMFWYRQDPGLGLRLIYFSYDVKMKEKGDIPEGYSVSREKKERFSLILESASTNQTSMYLCASSLLWQGRVETQYFGPGTRLLVL.

This clonotype was counted a few times. The rearrangement uses TRBV28 and TRBJ1-1; maybe TRBD1 (5 bases). The CDR3 has 12 amino acids. The germline CDR1 and CDR2 sequences are MDHEN and SYDVKM. V was cut by 9 bases and J by 2 bases, with 10 bases left in between. The CDR3 DNA reads TGTGCCAGTAGGGACGCTAACACTGAAGCTTTCTTT. This gives the protein CASRDANTEAFF.

CDR3: CASSYSGGDSNQPQHF. CDR3 nucleotides: TGTGCCAGCAGTTACTCAGGGGGCGATAGCAATCAGCCCCAGCATTTT. The chain combines TRBV6-2 or TRBV6-3 with TRBJ1-5; 7 bases map to TRBD1. J lost 0 bases, V lost 0 bases, and 2 bases had no gene match. The CDR3 is 16 amino acids. The V gene's germline CDR1 is MNHEY and CDR2 SVGEGT.

This clonotype occurred many times. The V and J genes are TRBV6-1 and TRBJ1-5; D gene uncertain. Per germline, CDR1 MNHNS and CDR2 SASEGT. The V gene lost 2 bases and the J gene lost 11 bases, with 10 bases spanning the gap. This CDR3 spans 12 amino acids. As DNA, the CDR3 is TGTGCCAGCAGTGAAAGAGGCCAGACCCAGCATTTT. Amino acids: CASSERGQTQHF.

This clonotype was seen many times. V gene TRBV7-8 combines with J gene TRBJ1-2; 7 bases fit TRBD1. This CDR3 contains 15 residues. Germline CDR1 reads SGHVS; CDR2 reads FQNEAQ. The junction had 5 bases not matched to a gene; V was cut back by 2 bases and J by 2 bases. The CDR3: CASSLTEGQNYGYTF. DNA of the CDR3: TGTGCCAGCAGCTTAACCGAGGGACAGAACTATGGCTACACCTTC.

This chain links TRBV28 with TRBJ2-5; 9 positions agree with TRBD1. After removal of 6 bases from V and 6 bases from J, the junction contained 8 bases not matched to a gene. CDR1 and CDR2 (germline): MDHEN, SYDVKM. This CDR3 is built from 14 residues. CDR3 protein: CASRTGGTKKTQYF. The CDR3 DNA is TGTGCCAGCAGGACAGGGGGGACCAAGAAGACCCAGTACTTC.